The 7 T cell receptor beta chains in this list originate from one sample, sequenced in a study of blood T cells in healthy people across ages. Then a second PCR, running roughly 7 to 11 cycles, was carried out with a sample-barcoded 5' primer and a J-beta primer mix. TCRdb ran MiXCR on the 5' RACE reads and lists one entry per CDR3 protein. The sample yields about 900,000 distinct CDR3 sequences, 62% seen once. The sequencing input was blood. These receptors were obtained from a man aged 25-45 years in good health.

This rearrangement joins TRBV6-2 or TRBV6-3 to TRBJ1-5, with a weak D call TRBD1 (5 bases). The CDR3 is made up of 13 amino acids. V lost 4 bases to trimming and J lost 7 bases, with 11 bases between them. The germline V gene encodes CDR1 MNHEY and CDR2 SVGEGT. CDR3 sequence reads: CASSSGQWQPQHF. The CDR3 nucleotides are TGTGCCAGCAGTTCAGGGCAATGGCAGCCCCAGCATTTT.

The CDR3 bases are TGTGCCAGCAGTTTATGGGCTGTTATACCTAGCGGGGGTCGCTCCGGGCAGTTCTTC. Protein: CASSLWAVIPSGGRSGQFF. The rearrangement links TRBV28 to TRBJ2-1; 10 bases align to TRBD2. This CDR3 has 19 residues. Trimming took 0 bases from V and 12 from J; bases not matched to a gene: 20. Germline CDR1 and CDR2: MDHEN and SYDVKM.

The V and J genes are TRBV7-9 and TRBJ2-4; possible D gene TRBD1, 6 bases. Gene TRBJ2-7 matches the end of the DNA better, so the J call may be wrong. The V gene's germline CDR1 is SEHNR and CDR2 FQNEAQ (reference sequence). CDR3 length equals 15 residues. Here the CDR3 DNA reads TGTGCCAGCAGCTCCCAGGGGACACTAGCCTACGAGCAGTACTTC. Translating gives CASSSQGTLAYEQYF.

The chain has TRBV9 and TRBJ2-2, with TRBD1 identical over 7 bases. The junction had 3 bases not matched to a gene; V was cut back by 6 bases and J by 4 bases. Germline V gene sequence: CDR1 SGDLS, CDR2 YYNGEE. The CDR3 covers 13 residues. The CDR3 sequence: CASMTGSTGELFF. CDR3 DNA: TGTGCCAGCATGACAGGGTCCACCGGGGAGCTGTTTTTT.

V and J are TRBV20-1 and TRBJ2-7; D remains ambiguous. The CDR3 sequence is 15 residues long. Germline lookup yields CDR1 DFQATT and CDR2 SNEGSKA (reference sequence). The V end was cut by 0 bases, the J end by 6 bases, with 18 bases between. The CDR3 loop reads CSARDSAPQATEQYF. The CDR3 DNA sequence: TGCAGTGCTAGAGATTCTGCCCCTCAGGCCACCGAGCAGTACTTC.

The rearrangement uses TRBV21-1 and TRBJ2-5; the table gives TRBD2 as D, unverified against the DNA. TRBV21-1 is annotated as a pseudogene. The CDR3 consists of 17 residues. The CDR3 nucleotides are TGTGCCAGCAGCGGTACATTAGCGGGGGGGAACCAAGAGACCCAGTACTTC. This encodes CASSGTLAGGNQETQYF.

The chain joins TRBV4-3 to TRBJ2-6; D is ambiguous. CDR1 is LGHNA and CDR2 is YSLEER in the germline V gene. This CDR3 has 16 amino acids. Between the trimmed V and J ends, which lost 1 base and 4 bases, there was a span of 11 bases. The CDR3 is CASSQVGTQGANVLTF. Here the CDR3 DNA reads TGCGCCAGCAGCCAAGTTGGAACACAGGGGGCCAACGTCCTGACTTTC.